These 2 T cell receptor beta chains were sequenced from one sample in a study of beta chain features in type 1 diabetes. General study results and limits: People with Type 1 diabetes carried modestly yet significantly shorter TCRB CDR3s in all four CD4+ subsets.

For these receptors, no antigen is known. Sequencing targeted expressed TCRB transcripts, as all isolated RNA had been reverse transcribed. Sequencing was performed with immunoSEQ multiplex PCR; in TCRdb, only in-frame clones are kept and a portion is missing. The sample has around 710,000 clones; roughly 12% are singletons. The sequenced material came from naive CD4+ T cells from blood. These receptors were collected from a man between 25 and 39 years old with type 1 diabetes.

The CDR3 nucleotides read TGTGCCAGCAGCCAAGATCCCCCAGGGATGAACACTGAAGCTTTCTTT. It codes for CASSQDPPGMNTEAFF. The J gene is TRBJ1-1, the V gene TRBV4-2; a weak D match, TRBD1 (5 bases). Trimming took 0 bases from V and 0 from J, leaving 11 bases between them. Germline CDR1 LGHNA, CDR2 YNFKEQ. The CDR3 has 16 residues.

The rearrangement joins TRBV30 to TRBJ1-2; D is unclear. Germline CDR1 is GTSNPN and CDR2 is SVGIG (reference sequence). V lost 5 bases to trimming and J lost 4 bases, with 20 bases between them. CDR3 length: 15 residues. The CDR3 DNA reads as TGTGCCTGGGGGGAGCCGAGGAAACCTTCCTATGGCTACACCTTC. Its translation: CAWGEPRKPSYGYTF.